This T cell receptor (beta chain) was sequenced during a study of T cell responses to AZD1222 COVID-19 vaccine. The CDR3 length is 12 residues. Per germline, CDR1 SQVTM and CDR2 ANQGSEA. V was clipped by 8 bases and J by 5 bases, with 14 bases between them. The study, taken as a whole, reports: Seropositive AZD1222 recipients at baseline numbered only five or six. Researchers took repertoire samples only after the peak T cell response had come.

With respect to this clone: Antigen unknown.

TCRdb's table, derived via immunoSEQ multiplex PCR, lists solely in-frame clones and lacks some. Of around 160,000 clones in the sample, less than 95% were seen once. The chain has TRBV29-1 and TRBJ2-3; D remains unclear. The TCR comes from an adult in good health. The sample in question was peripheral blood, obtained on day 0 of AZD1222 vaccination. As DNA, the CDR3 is TGCAGCTCCCGACGGCGTGGAGATACGCAGTATTTT. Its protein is CSSRRRGDTQYF.